The 20 T cell receptor beta chains below all came from one sample that was sequenced in a study of T cells in localized non-small cell lung cancer. Sequencing used immunoSEQ multiplex PCR; TCRdb keeps in-frame clones, though not all of them. The table records fewer than 40,000 clones, about four fifths of them present only once. Sequenced material: peripheral blood, taken before any cancer treatment. The receptors here all came from a male donor at least 60 years old with stage II squamous cell lung carcinoma.

The rearrangement links TRBV6-5 to TRBJ2-1; D gene unclear. CDR1 is MNHEY, CDR2 SVGAGI, per germline. This CDR3 has 11 amino acids. Deletions cut 7 bases from V and 6 bases from J, with 7 bases between. Here the CDR3 DNA reads TGTGCCAGCACCGCCTTCAATGAGCAGTTCTTC. This translates into CASTAFNEQFF.

The chain is built from TRBV7-9 and TRBJ2-2; D is uncertain. This CDR3 has 15 amino acids. Germline CDR1 SEHNR, CDR2 FQNEAQ (reference sequence). Trimming removed 4 bases from V and 2 bases from J, with 11 bases in between. In DNA, the CDR3 is TGTGCCAGCAGCTCATTCGGACCAAACACCGGGGAGCTGTTTTTT. Its translation: CASSSFGPNTGELFF.

In the case of this clone: The junction differs from germline at one of its ends, possibly a read error. The gene calls are TRBV2 and TRBJ2-4; 11 bases match TRBD1. CDR1 and CDR2 (germline): SNHLY, FYNNEI. This CDR3 comprises 11 residues. Here the CDR3 reads CASSPGTGGHF. The CDR3 DNA reads TGTGCCAGCAGTCCCGGGACAGGGGGGCACTTC.

The J gene is TRBJ1-3, the V gene TRBV19, with D uncertain. The CDR3 has 15 residues. Per germline, CDR1 LNHDA and CDR2 SQIVND (reference sequence). Trimming took off 6 bases at V and 0 bases at J, with 12 bases between the two ends. In DNA, the CDR3 is TGTGCCAGTAGGACGGATATGGGCTCTGGAAACACCATATATTTT. Amino acids: CASRTDMGSGNTIYF.

V and J are TRBV16 and TRBJ2-7; D is unclear. CDR1 and CDR2 (germline): KGHSY, FQNENV. Trimming took off 0 bases at V and 5 bases at J, with 8 bases between the two ends. The CDR3 spans 13 residues. The CDR3, as DNA: TGTGCCAGCAGCCAATCAGATGTCCACGAGCAGTACTTC. Residues: CASSQSDVHEQYF.

This clone was seen at least ten times. The chain is built from TRBV6-5 and TRBJ2-1; the match to TRBD1 covers 10 bases. CDR1 and CDR2 from the germline V gene are MNHEY and SVGAGI. Trimming took 0 bases from V and 8 from J; bases not matched to a gene: 4. This CDR3 has 15 amino acids. The CDR3 bases are TGTGCCAGCAGTTACTCTGGACAGGGGGGACATGAGCAGTTCTTC. Translated: CASSYSGQGGHEQFF.

In DNA form, the CDR3 reads TGTGCCAGCAGTGAATCCGGGGGTGGCTACACCTTC. Translation gives CASSESGGGYTF. This chain links TRBV6-1 with TRBJ1-2; perhaps TRBD1 as D (5 bases). V lost 2 bases and J 7 bases, leaving 8 bases between the germline ends. This CDR3 spans 12 amino acids. Per germline, CDR1 MNHNS and CDR2 SASEGT.

The chain joins TRBV6-5 to TRBJ1-3; D call uncertain. V dropped 7 bases and J dropped 2 bases, with 12 bases sitting between them. The germline CDR1 and CDR2 sequences are MNHEY and SVGAGI. The CDR3 consists of 14 residues. The CDR3 protein is CASTDPRPGNTIYF. As DNA, the CDR3 is TGTGCCAGCACCGACCCCCGGCCTGGAAACACCATATATTTT.

The chain recombines TRBV6-5 with TRBJ1-5; no definite D call. This CDR3 spans 15 amino acids. Germline CDR1 MNHEY, CDR2 SVGAGI. The ends were cut back, 0 bases at V and 4 bases at J, with 10 bases in the middle. The CDR3 DNA reads TGTGCCAGCAGTTACTCCCAGACCGGGAATCAGCCCCAGCATTTT. Translated, it gives CASSYSQTGNQPQHF.

The chain employs TRBV5-1 and TRBJ1-5; D unclear. Germline V gene lookup returns CDR1 SGHRS and CDR2 YFSETQ. CDR3 length equals 14 residues. The V end was cut by 1 base, the J end by 2 bases, with 7 bases between. The CDR3 nucleotides read TGCGCCAGCAGCTTGTTAGGAGGCAATCAGCCCCAGCATTTT. It specifies CASSLLGGNQPQHF.

V and J are TRBV18 and TRBJ2-3; D gene uncertain. The CDR3 runs to 15 residues. CDR1 and CDR2 from the germline V gene are KGHSH and LQKENI. V was cut by 5 bases and J by 1 base, with 13 bases left in between. The CDR3, as DNA: TGTGCCAGCTCATCTGTTCTCTCGGGCACAGATACGCAGTATTTT. It codes for CASSSVLSGTDTQYF.

This rearrangement joins TRBV9 to TRBJ2-2, with D maybe TRBD2 (5 bases). There are 17 residues in the CDR3. The ends were cut back, 4 bases at V and 6 bases at J, with 22 bases in the middle. Germline V gene lookup returns CDR1 SGDLS and CDR2 YYNGEE. The CDR3 sequence: CASSYETRALKSGELFF. CDR3 bases: TGTGCCAGCAGCTATGAAACGCGGGCCCTAAAGTCCGGGGAGCTGTTTTTT.

This clone has just a few counts. This CDR3 reads CASSRDGPYEQYF. The CDR3 DNA reads TGTGCCAGCAGCCGGGACGGGCCCTACGAGCAGTACTTC. The chain uses TRBV14 and TRBJ2-7; the D gene could be TRBD1 or TRBD2 (5 bases each). CDR3 length equals 13 residues. V dropped 4 bases and J dropped 2 bases, with 9 bases sitting between them. From germline, CDR1 is SGHDN and CDR2 FVKESK.

The genes are TRBV6-5 and TRBJ2-7; no clear D. This CDR3 region has 14 residues. Trimming pared 5 bases from V and 2 bases from J, leaving 13 bases between. Germline loops: CDR1 MNHEY, CDR2 SVGAGI. The chain's CDR3 is CASSNGRTAYEQYF. CDR3 nucleotide sequence: TGTGCCAGCAGTAACGGACGGACGGCCTACGAGCAGTACTTC.

The J gene is TRBJ1-2, the V gene TRBV7-2; D remains ambiguous. Per germline, CDR1 SGHTA and CDR2 FQGNSA. This CDR3 spans 15 amino acids. Trimming took off 1 base at V and 0 bases at J, with 9 bases between the two ends. In DNA form, the CDR3 reads TGTGCCAGCAGCTTAGTTGGTGGGGCTAACTATGGCTACACCTTC. It specifies CASSLVGGANYGYTF.

The chain carries TRBV5-1 and TRBJ1-3, with TRBD1 as a possible D gene (5 bases). From germline, CDR1 is SGHRS and CDR2 YFSETQ. The CDR3 is 16 residues long. The CDR3 protein is CGSSAGAQSLLNTIYF. The CDR3 coding sequence is TGCGGTTCCTCAGCCGGGGCCCAGTCTCTGCTAAACACCATATATTTT.

The V gene is TRBV12-5, the J gene TRBJ1-1, with no clear D. Germline V gene lookup returns CDR1 LGHNT and CDR2 FRNRAP. Deletions cut 0 bases from V and 6 bases from J, with 20 bases between. CDR3 length: 17 amino acids. The CDR3: CASGLVLLGAFNSEAFF. CDR3 sequence (DNA): TGTGCTAGTGGTTTGGTACTCTTGGGAGCCTTTAACTCTGAAGCTTTCTTT. The full variable domain, its missing parts supplied by reference TRBV12-5 and TRBJ1-1, is DARVTQTPRHKVTEMGQEVTMRCQPILGHNTVFWYRQTMMQGLELLAYFRNRAPLDDSGMPKDRFSAEMPDATLATLKIQPSEPRDSAVYFCASGLVLLGAFNSEAFFGQGTRLTVV.

V gene TRBV30 combines with J gene TRBJ2-5; D unresolved. CDR1 and CDR2 from the germline V gene are GTSNPN and SVGIG (reference sequence). The CDR3 is 10 amino acids. The ends were cut back, 2 bases at V and 6 bases at J, with 4 bases in the middle. CDR3 bases: TGTGCCTGGAGTTCAAAGACCCAGTACTTC. As protein: CAWSSKTQYF.

This clone has only a few counts. This chain connects TRBV18 to TRBJ1-2, with D unresolved. CDR1 KGHSH and CDR2 LQKENI come from the germline V gene. This CDR3 is built from 12 residues. Trimming took 4 bases from V and 8 from J, leaving 11 bases between them. The CDR3 bases are TGTGCCAGCTCACAGGGAGAGGAGGGCTACACCTTC. It encodes CASSQGEEGYTF.

The chain couples TRBV27 to TRBJ2-1, with a tentative D call TRBD2 (6 bases). Per the germline V gene, CDR1 is MNHEY and CDR2 is SMNVEV (reference sequence). Between the trimmed V and J ends, which lost 4 bases and 3 bases, there was a span of 10 bases. The CDR3 is made up of 14 amino acids. The CDR3: CASSSTEGYNEQFF. CDR3 DNA: TGTGCCAGCAGTTCGACGGAGGGCTACAATGAGCAGTTCTTC.